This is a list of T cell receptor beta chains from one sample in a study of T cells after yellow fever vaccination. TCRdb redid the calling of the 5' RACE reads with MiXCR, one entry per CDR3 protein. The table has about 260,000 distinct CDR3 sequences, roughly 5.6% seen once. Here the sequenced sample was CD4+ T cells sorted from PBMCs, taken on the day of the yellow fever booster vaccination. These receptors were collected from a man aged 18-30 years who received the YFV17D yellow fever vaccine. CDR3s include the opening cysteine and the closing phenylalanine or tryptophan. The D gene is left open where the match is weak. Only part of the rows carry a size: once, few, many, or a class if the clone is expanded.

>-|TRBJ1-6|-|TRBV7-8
TGTGCCAGCGGCAGGAAGGGGAGGGACCCCTATAATTCACCCCTCCACTTT
CASGRKGRDPYNSPLHF
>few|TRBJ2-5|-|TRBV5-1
TGCGCCAGCAGGCGCCAGTACCAAGAGACCCAGTACTTC
CASRRQYQETQYF
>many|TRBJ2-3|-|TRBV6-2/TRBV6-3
TGTGCCAGCAGTTACTCCCCCGGGGATACGCAGTATTTT
CASSYSPGDTQYF
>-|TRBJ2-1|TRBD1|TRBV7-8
TGTGCCAGCAGACGGACAGGGGGGAACAATGAGCAGTTCTTC
CASRRTGGNNEQFF
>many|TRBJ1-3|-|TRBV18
TGTGCCAGCTCACCCTCCGGGACCGTCTCTGGAAACACCATATATTTT
CASSPSGTVSGNTIYF
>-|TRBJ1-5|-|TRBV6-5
TGTGCCAGCAGTTCGACTGTGGCGGCTTATGGGGCCCAGCATTTT
CASSSTVAAYGAQHF
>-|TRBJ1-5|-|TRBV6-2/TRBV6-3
TGTGCCAGCAGTTACATGGGGAGAGGTCAGCCCCAGCATTTT
CASSYMGRGQPQHF
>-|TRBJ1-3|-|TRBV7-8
TGTGCCAGCAGCTTAGTTAGGGGGTGGGGAAACACCATATATTTT
CASSLVRGWGNTIYF
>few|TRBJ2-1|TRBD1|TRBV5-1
TGCGCCAGCAGCTCAGACTTCCTAGGGGGCCGTGAGCAGTTCTTC
CASSSDFLGGREQFF
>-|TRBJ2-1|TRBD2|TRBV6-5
TGTGCCAGCAGTTACTCCCGGCTAGCGGGGGTTTTGGATGAGCAGTTCTTC
CASSYSRLAGVLDEQFF
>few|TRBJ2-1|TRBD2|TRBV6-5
TGTGCCAGCAGTTCCAAGCCTCTAGCGGGGGCCGACAATGAGCAGTTCTTC
CASSSKPLAGADNEQFF
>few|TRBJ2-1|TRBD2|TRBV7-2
TGTGCCAGATTTAGCGGGGGGCTATCCTACAATGAGCAGTTCTTC
CARFSGGLSYNEQFF
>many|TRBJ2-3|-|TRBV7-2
TGTGCCAGCAGCTTAGTAAAAGCGGGCGACCTCACAGATACGCAGTATTTT
CASSLVKAGDLTDTQYF
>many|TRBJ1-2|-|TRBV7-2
TGTGCCAGCTTCCAGAACTATGGCTACACCTTC
CASFQNYGYTF
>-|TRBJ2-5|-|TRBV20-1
TGCAGTGCCTTGGACACACTTGGGGAGACCCAGTACTTC
CSALDTLGETQYF
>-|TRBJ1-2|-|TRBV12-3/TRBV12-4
TGTGCCAGCAGGGGGCCTAACTATGGCTACACCTTC
CASRGPNYGYTF
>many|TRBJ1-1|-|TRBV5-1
TGCGCCAGCAGGGTCGGAGCGAACACTGAAGCTTTCTTT
CASRVGANTEAFF
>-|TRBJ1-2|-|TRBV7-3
TGTGCCAGCAGCTTATTTCCAGGGGCCGCTCCCCACTACACCTTC
CASSLFPGAAPHYTF
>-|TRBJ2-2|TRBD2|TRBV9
TGTGCCAGCAGCGTAGCAATTCTACCGGGACTAGCGGGGGTTGCCGGGGAGCTGTTTTTT
CASSVAILPGLAGVAGELFF
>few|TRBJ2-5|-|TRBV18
TGTGCCAGCTCATCCACAGGGATGGAGACCCAGTACTTC
CASSSTGMETQYF
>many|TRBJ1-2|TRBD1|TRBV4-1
TGCGCCAGCAGCCAGACAGGGATTGACTATGGCTACACCTTC
CASSQTGIDYGYTF
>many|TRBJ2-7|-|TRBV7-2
TGTGCCAGCAGCACGTCGTTCGGACCCTACGAGCAGTACTTC
CASSTSFGPYEQYF
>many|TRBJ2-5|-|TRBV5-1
TGCGCCAGCAGCCCAGGGACCCAAGAGACCCAGTACTTC
CASSPGTQETQYF
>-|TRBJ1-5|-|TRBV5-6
TGTGCCAGCAGCGCCGACAGAAATCAGCCCCAGCATTTT
CASSADRNQPQHF
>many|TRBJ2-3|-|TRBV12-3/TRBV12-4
TGTGCCAGCAGTTTCTTTCCGAGCACAGATACGCAGTATTTT
CASSFFPSTDTQYF
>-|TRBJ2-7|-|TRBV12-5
TGTGCTAGTGGTTCCGACGACGAGCAGTACTTC
CASGSDDEQYF
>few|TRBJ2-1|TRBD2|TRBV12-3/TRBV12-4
TGTGCCAGCAGTTTTCGGCAGGGGCCCATAGCGGGGTCGTACAATGAGCAGTTCTTC
CASSFRQGPIAGSYNEQFF
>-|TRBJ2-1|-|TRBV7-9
TGTGCCAGCAGGACCCGGGAAGGGGGGGTCAATGAGCAGTTCTTC
CASRTREGGVNEQFF
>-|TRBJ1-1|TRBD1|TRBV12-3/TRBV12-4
TGTGCCAGCAGTCCTAGGGGACAGGGAATGAACACTGAAGCTTTCTTT
CASSPRGQGMNTEAFF
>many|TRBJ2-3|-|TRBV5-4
TGTGCCAGCAGCTTACCTCATGAGGATACGCAGTATTTT
CASSLPHEDTQYF
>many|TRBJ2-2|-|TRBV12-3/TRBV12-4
TGTGCCAGCAGACCGGTCACTTACACCGGGGAGCTGTTTTTT
CASRPVTYTGELFF